The present entry profiles one T cell receptor (beta chain) with its context. Its specificity is not known. The CDR3 has 15 residues. Germline V gene lookup returns CDR1 MDHEN and CDR2 SYDVKM. V was pared by 5 bases and J by 3 bases, with 17 bases between. This sample is drawn from a study of a mutant IDH1 vaccine in newly diagnosed glioma. The method was immunoSEQ multiplex PCR; TCRdb's version includes in-frame clones alone and lacks a portion of them. The sample includes approximately 37,000 clones, about three quarters of them seen just once. Time point described: week 23, last vaccination. What each vaccine dose contained was 300 ug of mutant IDH1 20-mer peptide, accompanied by topical imiquimod.

The source of this sequence is a man in his fifties or sixties with glioma. Here the sequenced sample was PBMCs, taken from a glioma patient whose treatment included an IDH1 peptide vaccine. This chain links TRBV28 with TRBJ2-7, with D possibly being TRBD2 (6 bases). Here the CDR3 reads CASSPPMEGNYEQYF. The CDR3 nucleotides read TGTGCCAGCAGTCCCCCCATGGAGGGAAACTACGAGCAGTACTTC.